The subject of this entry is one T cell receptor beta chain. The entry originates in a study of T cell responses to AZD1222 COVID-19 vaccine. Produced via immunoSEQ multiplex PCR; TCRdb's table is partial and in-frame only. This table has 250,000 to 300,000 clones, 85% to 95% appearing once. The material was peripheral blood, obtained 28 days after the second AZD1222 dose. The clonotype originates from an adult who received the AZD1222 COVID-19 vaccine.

The CDR3 reads CASTSVTDTQYF. CDR3 nucleotide sequence: TGCGCCAGCACGAGTGTAACAGATACGCAGTATTTT. The chain has TRBV5-1 and TRBJ2-3; D gene unclear. V gave up 6 bases and J gave up 3 bases, with 8 bases separating them. Germline V lookup: CDR1 SGHRS, CDR2 YFSETQ. The CDR3 sequence is 12 residues long. The variable domain in full, completed from reference TRBV5-1 and TRBJ2-3, reads KAGVTQTPRYLIKTRGQQVTLSCSPISGHRSVSWYQQTPGQGLQFLFEYFSETQRNKGNFPGRFSGRQFSNSRSEMNVSTLELGDSALYLCASTSVTDTQYFGPGTRLTVL.